A single sample gave rise to the 11 T cell receptor beta chains below, sequenced in a study of T-cell memory formation after mild COVID-19. TCRdb independently ran MiXCR on the 5' RACE reads; one entry per CDR3 protein. The sample lists under 450,000 distinct CDR3 sequences, less than 25% occurring once. Sequencing was performed on PBMCs or a T cell subset sorted from them (not recorded which). The origin of the receptors is a man aged 18 to 35 who had mild COVID-19 (a few samples of this study predate the infection). Cell type and time point are not known.

The V call is TRBV6-2 or TRBV6-3, the J call TRBJ2-2, with D possibly being TRBD1 (6 bases). Between the trimmed V and J ends, which lost 6 bases and 7 bases, there was a span of 21 bases. Germline V gene lookup returns CDR1 MNHEY and CDR2 SVGEGT. The CDR3 contains 16 residues. The CDR3 is CASSQTLSGAHGELFF. CDR3 nucleotide sequence: TGTGCCAGCAGCCAGACTTTATCAGGGGCCCACGGGGAGCTGTTTTTT.

Only a few counts were recorded for this clonotype. V usage is TRBV5-4 and J usage is TRBJ2-2; 9 bases are a match to TRBD1. The junction had 8 bases not matched to a gene; V was cut back by 5 bases and J by 6 bases. CDR1 and CDR2 from the germline V gene are SGHNT and YYREEE (reference sequence). The CDR3 is 15 amino acids. DNA for the CDR3: TGTGCCAGCAGTCCGGGACAGGGATGGGCCGGGGAGCTGTTTTTT. Residues: CASSPGQGWAGELFF.

The chain couples TRBV7-8 to TRBJ2-3; D gene ambiguous. CDR1 is SGHVS and CDR2 is FQNEAQ in the germline V gene. V gave up 5 bases and J gave up 7 bases, with 4 bases separating them. The CDR3 is made up of 10 amino acids. For the CDR3, the DNA is TGTGCCAGCAGCCCTTATACGCAGTATTTT. Amino acid sequence: CASSPYTQYF.

The chain is built from TRBV20-1 and TRBJ1-1; unclear D gene. The V gene lost 5 bases and the J gene lost 5 bases, with 18 bases spanning the gap. Per the germline V gene, CDR1 is DFQATT and CDR2 is SNEGSKA (reference sequence). The CDR3 is made up of 14 amino acids. The CDR3 region has the DNA TGCAGTGCTCCCCGTGAAGGCTGGACGACTGAAGCTTTCTTT. It is translated as CSAPREGWTTEAFF.

This chain connects TRBV4-1 to TRBJ2-5; 9 bases are shared with TRBD1. Per germline, CDR1 MGHRA and CDR2 YSYEKL. The CDR3 totals 16 residues. V trimming: 3 bases; J trimming: 2 bases; junction bases outside the gene matches: 7. In nucleotides, the CDR3 is TGCGCCAGCAGCCACCCCCCGGGACAGGGTCAAGAGACCCAGTACTTC. Residues: CASSHPPGQGQETQYF.

The chain links TRBV18 to TRBJ1-4; perhaps TRBD1 as D (5 bases). Trimming removed 4 bases at V and 8 bases at J, with 11 bases between. The CDR3 has 13 amino acids. Germline CDR1 KGHSH, CDR2 LQKENI. This CDR3 reads CASSRGTEEKLFF. For the CDR3, the DNA is TGTGCCAGCTCACGGGGGACCGAGGAAAAACTGTTTTTT.

The genes are TRBV10-3 and TRBJ2-5; TRBD2 matches at 9 bases. This CDR3 contains 15 residues. Trimming at V came to 5 bases and at J to 5 bases, leaving 9 bases not matched to a gene. Per the germline V gene, CDR1 is ENHRY and CDR2 is SYGVKD. The CDR3 DNA is TGTGCCATCAGTTCTGGCGGGGGGGCCGGTGAGACCCAGTACTTC. Amino acid sequence: CAISSGGGAGETQYF.

The gene calls are TRBV25-1 and TRBJ2-1; D possibly matches TRBD1 or TRBD2 (5 bases each). Trimming left V 8 bases short and J 4 bases short, with 15 bases between. Germline CDR1 and CDR2: MGHDK and SYGVNS. This CDR3 is 14 amino acids long. The DNA for the CDR3 is TGTGCCAGCGGGGACCCCGGACCATACAATGAGCAGTTCTTC. This encodes CASGDPGPYNEQFF.

V and J are TRBV7-2 and TRBJ2-2, with 7 bases that match TRBD1. The CDR3 is made up of 16 amino acids. Losses at the gene ends were 3 bases for V and 3 bases for J; bases not matched to a gene: 7. Per germline, CDR1 SGHTA and CDR2 FQGNSA. The CDR3 region has the DNA TGTGCCAGCAGCTTTGTGGGACAGCCCCACACCGGGGAGCTGTTTTTT. It yields the protein CASSFVGQPHTGELFF.

This clonotype showed up just a few times. The rearrangement joins TRBV29-1 to TRBJ1-1; D unresolved. Trimming removed 3 bases at V and 2 bases at J, with 4 bases between. The CDR3 length is 11 residues. The germline V gene encodes CDR1 SQVTM and CDR2 ANQGSEA. The CDR3 DNA sequence: TGCAGCGTTGACAGCAACACTGAAGCTTTCTTT. The encoded protein is CSVDSNTEAFF.

The genes are TRBV18 and TRBJ1-5; D uncertain. This CDR3 has 15 amino acids. V gave up 6 bases and J gave up 0 bases, with 12 bases separating them. The germline gives CDR1 KGHSH, CDR2 LQKENI. In DNA, the CDR3 is TGTGCCAGCTCCTCATTCGACAATAGCAATCAGCCCCAGCATTTT. Encoded protein: CASSSFDNSNQPQHF.